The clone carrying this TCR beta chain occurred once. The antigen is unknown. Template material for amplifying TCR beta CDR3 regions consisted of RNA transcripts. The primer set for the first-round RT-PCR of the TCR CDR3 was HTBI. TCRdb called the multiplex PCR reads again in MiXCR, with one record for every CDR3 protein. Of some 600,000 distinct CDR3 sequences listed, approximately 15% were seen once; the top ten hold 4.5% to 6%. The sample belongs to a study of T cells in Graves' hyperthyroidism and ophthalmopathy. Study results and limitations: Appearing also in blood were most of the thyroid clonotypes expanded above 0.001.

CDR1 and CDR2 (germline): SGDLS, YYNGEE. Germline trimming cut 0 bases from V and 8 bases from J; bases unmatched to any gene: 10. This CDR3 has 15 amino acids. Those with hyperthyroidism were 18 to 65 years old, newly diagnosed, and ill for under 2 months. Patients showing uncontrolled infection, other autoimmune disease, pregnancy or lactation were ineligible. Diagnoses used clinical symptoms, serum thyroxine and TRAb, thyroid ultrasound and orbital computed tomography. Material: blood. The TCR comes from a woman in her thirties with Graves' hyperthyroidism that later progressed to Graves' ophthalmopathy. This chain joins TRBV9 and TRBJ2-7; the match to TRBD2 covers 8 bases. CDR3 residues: CASSVDPAGDFQQYF. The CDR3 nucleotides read TGTGCCAGCAGCGTAGACCCAGCGGGGGACTTCCAGCAGTACTTC.